This T cell receptor (beta chain) was recovered during a study of cytomegalovirus exposure and HLA in healthy donors. From the 120-subject validation cohort, which was separate from the approximately 670-subject first cohort, the donors were drawn. Profiled with immunoSEQ multiplex PCR; TCRdb holds only in-frame clones, not every one. The sample contains 150,000 or so clones, approximately 86% of which appear only once. The germline gives CDR1 GTSNPN, CDR2 SVGIG (reference sequence). Germline trimming cut 7 bases from V and 1 base from J; bases unmatched to any gene: 3. The CDR3 is 13 residues long. The sample was PBMCs. The TCR comes from a human donor in good health. This chain joins TRBV30 and TRBJ1-1; 10 nucleotides agree with TRBD1. The CDR3 nucleotides read TGTGCCTCCCGACAGGGGGCGAACACTGAAGCTTTCTTT. Protein product: CASRQGANTEAFF.